These 7 T cell receptor beta chains came from one sample sequenced in a study of T-cell reconstitution after alpha-beta-depleted transplantation in children. A library of TCRbeta sequences, prepared with unique molecular identifiers, was generated. TCRdb recomputed calls from the PCR reads with MiXCR, one row per CDR3 protein. Of 610,000 or so distinct CDR3 sequences detected, 25% to 30% appear once; the ten largest clones hold approximately 39%. The material sequenced was PBMCs, taken before TCRalphabeta/CD19-depleted stem cell transplant. These TCRs come from a boy younger than two with Wiskott-Aldrich syndrome, due to receive a stem cell transplant.

The chain carries TRBV5-1 and TRBJ2-3; D is unclear. From germline, CDR1 is SGHRS and CDR2 YFSETQ. The V and J ends lost 4 bases and 6 bases respectively, with 15 bases between them. This CDR3 region has 14 residues. The CDR3 DNA is TGCGCCAGCAGCGCGGCGGTGCTAAGGGATACGCAGTATTTT. Its protein is CASSAAVLRDTQYF.

This clonotype was seen only a few times. The chain joins TRBV24-1 to TRBJ2-5; 8 bases fit TRBD2. The ends lost 4 bases at V and 0 bases at J; junction bases unmatched: 9. The CDR3 loop spans 17 amino acids. Germline CDR1 is KGHDR and CDR2 is SFDVKD. CDR3 nucleotides: TGTGCCACCAGTGACCGCCTAGGCGGGAGGTACCAAGAGACCCAGTACTTC. This translates into CATSDRLGGRYQETQYF.

The sample holds a few counts of this clonotype. The chain couples TRBV12-3 or TRBV12-4 to TRBJ2-1; no clear D gene. This CDR3 has 14 amino acids. Trimming took 5 bases from V and 3 from J, leaving 11 bases between them. The CDR3 spells CASSRLSIYNEQFF. Here the CDR3 DNA reads TGTGCCAGCAGTCGCCTCAGTATCTACAATGAGCAGTTCTTC.

The chain uses TRBV5-1 and TRBJ2-1, with D possibly matching TRBD2 (5 bases). Germline CDR1 reads SGHRS; CDR2 reads YFSETQ. The ends were cut back, 2 bases at V and 4 bases at J, with 16 bases in the middle. The CDR3 extends over 16 amino acids. The CDR3 nucleotides are TGCGCCAGCAGCTTCACCCTGACTACAGAATACAATGAGCAGTTCTTC. Amino acids: CASSFTLTTEYNEQFF.

This clonotype has a handful of counts. This chain links TRBV5-1 with TRBJ1-2; 9 nucleotides match TRBD1. This CDR3 spans 13 amino acids. CDR1 and CDR2 from the germline V gene are SGHRS and YFSETQ. With V trimmed by 4 bases and J by 8 bases, 6 bases remained unmatched. CDR3 protein: CASSIRDRDGYTF. In nucleotides, the CDR3 is TGCGCCAGCAGCATTCGGGACAGGGACGGCTACACCTTC.

This chain links TRBV5-1 with TRBJ2-1; D might be TRBD1 (5 bases). Germline CDR1 is SGHRS and CDR2 is YFSETQ. The ends were cut back, 4 bases at V and 0 bases at J, with 11 bases in the middle. The CDR3 contains 15 residues. The CDR3 nucleotides are TGCGCCAGCAGCGTGGACACCCGCTCCTACAATGAGCAGTTCTTC. Protein product: CASSVDTRSYNEQFF.

This clonotype was seen ten or more times. The chain uses TRBV5-1 and TRBJ2-1; 14 nucleotides match TRBD2. Looked up from germline, CDR1 is SGHRS and CDR2 is YFSETQ. Trimming took 4 bases from V and 7 from J; bases not matched to a gene: 7. The CDR3 is made up of 16 amino acids. The CDR3 protein is CASSGTSGRGRNEQFF. The DNA for the CDR3 is TGCGCCAGCAGCGGGACTAGCGGGAGAGGTCGGAATGAGCAGTTCTTC.